This TCR beta chain was identified in a study of cytomegalovirus exposure and HLA in healthy donors. A remark on this clone: What it binds is unknown.

Amplification used 60 Vbeta primers and 13 Jbeta primers. Original handling: The authors later counted some 76 million unique TCR beta chains, some 10 million of them shared. The repertoire was sequenced with immunoSEQ multiplex PCR; TCRdb's copy has only in-frame clones and lacks some. That table furnishes V, J and clone size, whereas the DNA furnished D and trimming. The sample lists 200,000 to 250,000 clones, over 70% occurring once. Study-level points and caveats: Productive rates of about 90% or about 30% were seen for most TCR beta V segments in an earlier analysis. After further analysis at a later stage, roughly 16,000 TCR beta sequences were associated with HLA alleles at 0.05 false discovery rate.

Per the germline V gene, CDR1 is MNHNS and CDR2 is SASEGT. There are 16 residues in the CDR3. Trimming removed 2 bases from V and 4 bases from J, with 17 bases in between. The receptor's source is a boy between 2 and 10 years old in good health and CMV-seronegative. This chain joins TRBV6-1 and TRBJ1-1; D unresolved. The specimen sequenced was PBMCs. CDR3 protein: CASSEIGGRVPTEAFF. The DNA for the CDR3 is TGTGCCAGCAGTGAAATTGGAGGGAGGGTACCCACTGAAGCTTTCTTT.